This TCR beta chain was recovered during a study of T cells in Graves' hyperthyroidism and ophthalmopathy. In this sample, this clonotype turned up many times. Its antigen remains unknown. Study-wide points: Separation of ophthalmopathy from stable hyperthyroidism was achieved by a 13 V-J model. Most clonotypes that expanded in the thyroid above 0.001 also showed up in blood.

CDR1 and CDR2 from the germline V gene are MNHNS and SASEGT. The CDR3 has 14 amino acids. V lost 7 bases and J 2 bases, leaving 11 bases between the germline ends. Amplification yielded TCR beta CDR3 regions, with RNA transcripts as the source. In the first-round RT-PCR of the TCR CDR3, the HTBI primer set was used. TCRdb recomputed calls from the multiplex PCR reads with MiXCR, one row per CDR3 protein. The sample lists around 360,000 distinct CDR3 sequences, 13% to 15% occurring once. The clonotype originates from a woman aged 55 to 70 with Graves' ophthalmopathy. This rearrangement joins TRBV6-1 to TRBJ2-2; D is uncertain. Sample: blood. The CDR3 sequence is CASTLAANTGELFF. The CDR3 DNA reads as TGTGCCAGCACTTTGGCAGCCAACACCGGGGAGCTGTTTTTT.